The rows below give T cell receptor beta chains drawn from one sample of a study of CD8 T cells in Susac syndrome. TCRdb itself ran the immunoSEQ multiplex PCR reads through MiXCR, one entry per CDR3 protein. The repertoire includes approximately 140,000 distinct CDR3 sequences, 80% of them detected once, and more than 0.5% sits in the top ten. What was sequenced was CD8+ T cells from PBMCs. These receptors all come from a human donor with multiple sclerosis. Each CDR3 is given with its conserved first and last residue.

V,J,CDR3
TRBV19,TRBJ1-4,CASSIGNEKLFF
TRBV7-9,TRBJ1-2,CASSSNFGGDLYGYTF
TRBV7-9,TRBJ2-1,CASSSTALDRRSYNEQFF
TRBV28,TRBJ1-6,CASSTETERQLPLHF
TRBV27,TRBJ2-1,CASSAVRNEQFF
TRBV3-1,TRBJ2-2,CASSPVRGQVGELFF
TRBV6-4,TRBJ2-1,CASSPDTESDEQFF
TRBV27,TRBJ2-1,CASSLWAGDGNEQFF
TRBV27,TRBJ1-2,CASKVAIGGTVGPWGGYTF
TRBV5-1,TRBJ2-7,CASSLGWGLAGDYEQYF
TRBV19,TRBJ1-2,CASSIVVASSDGYTF
TRBV20-1,TRBJ2-5,CSAAGRYQETQYF
TRBV6-1,TRBJ2-1,CASKGELTAEQFF
TRBV7-9,TRBJ2-1,CASSTINEGEQFF
TRBV30,TRBJ2-7,CARRISTGGISYEQYF
TRBV29-1,TRBJ1-3,CSVPGPGNTIYF
TRBV7-9,TRBJ1-2,CASSLGLYGYTF
TRBV4-1,TRBJ1-4,CASSQRVINEKLFF
TRBV2,TRBJ2-7,CASSEAGSLLYEQYF
TRBV5-4,TRBJ2-2,CASLVAENTGELFF
TRBV25-1,TRBJ1-1,CASSDRDMNTEAFF
TRBV6-2/TRBV6-3,TRBJ1-5,CASSYVRGFGQPQHF